The rows below give T cell receptor beta chains drawn from one sample of a study of T cell responses to AZD1222 COVID-19 vaccine. The repertoire was sequenced with immunoSEQ multiplex PCR; TCRdb's copy has only in-frame clones and lacks some. Of approximately 150,000 clones in the sample, 90% to 95% were seen once. The source material was peripheral blood, sampled on day 0 of AZD1222 vaccination. Receptors originate from an adult in good health. CDR3s include the opening cysteine and the closing phenylalanine or tryptophan.

J: TRBJ2-1; V: TRBV5-1; CDR3: CASSLYPTGYNEQFF
J: TRBJ1-2; V: TRBV7-2; CDR3: CASSLQGRGSGYGYTF
J: TRBJ1-4; V: TRBV10-3; CDR3: CAISEDQEKLFF
J: TRBJ2-6; V: TRBV7-2; CDR3: CASSPLGGAGANVLTF
J: TRBJ1-2; V: TRBV6-5; CDR3: CASSYSGRVNYGYTF
J: TRBJ2-5; V: TRBV24-1; CDR3: CASTPVLAGGETQYF
J: TRBJ2-6; V: TRBV2; CDR3: CASSTGRLSGANVLTF
J: TRBJ2-5; V: TRBV19; CDR3: CASSIDPLRETQYF
J: TRBJ2-3; V: TRBV12-3/TRBV12-4; CDR3: CASSKLPRQYF
J: TRBJ1-3; V: TRBV10-3; CDR3: CAISPDRVSGNTIYF
J: TRBJ2-5; V: TRBV9; CDR3: CASSLGLAEQETQYF
J: TRBJ2-1; V: TRBV9; CDR3: CASSVSGGPSYNEQFF
J: TRBJ1-1; V: TRBV5-1; CDR3: CASSFTFGQGEAFF
J: TRBJ1-6; V: TRBV10-2; CDR3: CASSDGPVYNSPLHF